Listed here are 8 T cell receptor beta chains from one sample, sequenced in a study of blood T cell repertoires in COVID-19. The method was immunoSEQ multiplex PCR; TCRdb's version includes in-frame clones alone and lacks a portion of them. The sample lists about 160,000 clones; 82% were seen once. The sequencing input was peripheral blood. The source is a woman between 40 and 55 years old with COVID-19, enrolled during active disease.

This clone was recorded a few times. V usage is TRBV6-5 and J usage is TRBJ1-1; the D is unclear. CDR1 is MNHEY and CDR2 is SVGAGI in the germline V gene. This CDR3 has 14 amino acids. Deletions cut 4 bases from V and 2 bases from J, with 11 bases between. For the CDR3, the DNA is TGTGCCAGCAGTTCGATCAGGATTAACACTGAAGCTTTCTTT. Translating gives CASSSIRINTEAFF.

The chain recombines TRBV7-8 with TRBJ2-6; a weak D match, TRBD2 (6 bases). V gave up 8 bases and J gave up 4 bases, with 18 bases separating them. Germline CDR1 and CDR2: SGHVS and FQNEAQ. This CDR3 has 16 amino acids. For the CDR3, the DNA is TGTGCCAGCCGAAATCCAGGAGGGTCAGGGGCCAACGTCCTGACTTTC. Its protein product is CASRNPGGSGANVLTF.

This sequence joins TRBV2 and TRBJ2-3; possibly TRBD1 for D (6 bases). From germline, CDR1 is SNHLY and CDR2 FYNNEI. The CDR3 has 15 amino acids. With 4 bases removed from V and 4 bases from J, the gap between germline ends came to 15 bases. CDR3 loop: CASSAPQQGPDTQYF. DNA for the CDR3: TGTGCCAGCAGTGCCCCTCAACAGGGTCCAGATACGCAGTATTTT.

The CDR3: CASSDRGGHSNQPQHF. The CDR3 region has the DNA TGCGCCAGCAGCGATAGGGGGGGTCATAGCAATCAGCCCCAGCATTTT. J is TRBJ1-5 and V is TRBV10-2, with D possibly matching TRBD1 (6 bases). The V gene lost 6 bases and the J gene lost 0 bases, with 15 bases spanning the gap. The length of the CDR3 is 16 residues. The germline CDR1 and CDR2 sequences are WSHSY and SAAADI.

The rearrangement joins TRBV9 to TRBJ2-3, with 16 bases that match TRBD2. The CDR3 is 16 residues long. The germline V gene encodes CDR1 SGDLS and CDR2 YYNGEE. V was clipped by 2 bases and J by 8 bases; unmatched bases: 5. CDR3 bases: TGTGCCAGCAGCGTGGGACTAGCGGGGGGGCTTAGTACGCAGTATTTT. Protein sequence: CASSVGLAGGLSTQYF.

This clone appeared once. Here the CDR3 reads CASLSDTQYF. For the CDR3, the DNA is TGTGCCAGCCTCTCAGATACGCAGTATTTT. The chain is built from TRBV7-9 and TRBJ2-3; D is ambiguous. Germline CDR1 reads SEHNR; CDR2 reads FQNEAQ (reference sequence). The CDR3 covers 10 residues. The germline V and J ends were trimmed by 8 bases and 4 bases, with 4 bases remaining between them.

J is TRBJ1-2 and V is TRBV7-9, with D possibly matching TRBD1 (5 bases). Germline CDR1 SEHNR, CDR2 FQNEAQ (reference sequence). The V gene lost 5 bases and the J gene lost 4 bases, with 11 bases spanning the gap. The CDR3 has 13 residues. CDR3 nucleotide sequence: TGTGCCAGCAGCACTACAGGATTCTATGGCTACACCTTC. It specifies CASSTTGFYGYTF.

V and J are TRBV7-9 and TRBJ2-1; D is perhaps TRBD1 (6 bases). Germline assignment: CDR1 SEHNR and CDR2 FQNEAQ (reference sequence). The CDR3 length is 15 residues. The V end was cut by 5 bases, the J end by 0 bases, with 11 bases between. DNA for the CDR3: TGTGCCAGCAGCCGTAGGGGGAACTCCTACAATGAGCAGTTCTTC. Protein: CASSRRGNSYNEQFF. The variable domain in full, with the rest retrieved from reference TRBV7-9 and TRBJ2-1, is DTGVSQNPRHKITKRGQNVTFRCDPISEHNRLYWYRQTLGQGPEFLTYFQNEAQLEKSRLLSDRFSAERPKGSFSTLEIQRTEQGDSAMYLCASSRRGNSYNEQFFGPGTRLTVL.